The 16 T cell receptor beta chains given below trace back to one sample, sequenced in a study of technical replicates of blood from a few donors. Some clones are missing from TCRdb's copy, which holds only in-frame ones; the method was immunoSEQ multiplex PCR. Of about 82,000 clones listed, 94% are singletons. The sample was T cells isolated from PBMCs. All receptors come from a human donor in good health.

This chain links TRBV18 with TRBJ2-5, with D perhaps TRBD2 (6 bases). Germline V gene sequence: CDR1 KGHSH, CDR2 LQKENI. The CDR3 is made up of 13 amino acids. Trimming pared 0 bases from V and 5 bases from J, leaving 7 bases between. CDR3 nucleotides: TGTGCCAGCTCACCACCGGCGGGGGAGACCCAGTACTTC. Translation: CASSPPAGETQYF.

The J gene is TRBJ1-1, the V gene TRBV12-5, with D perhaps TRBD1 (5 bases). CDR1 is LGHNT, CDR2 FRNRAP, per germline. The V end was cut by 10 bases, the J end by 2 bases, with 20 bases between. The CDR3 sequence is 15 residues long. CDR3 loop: CAISPGGTANTEAFF. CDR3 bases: TGTGCTATCTCACCCGGGGGGACGGCCAACACTGAAGCTTTCTTT.

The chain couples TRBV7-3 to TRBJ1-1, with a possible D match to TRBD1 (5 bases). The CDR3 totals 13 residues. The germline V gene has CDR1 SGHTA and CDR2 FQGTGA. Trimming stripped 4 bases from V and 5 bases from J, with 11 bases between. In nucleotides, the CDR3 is TGTGCCAGCAGCTCCTCAGGGTTAACTGAAGCTTTCTTT. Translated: CASSSSGLTEAFF. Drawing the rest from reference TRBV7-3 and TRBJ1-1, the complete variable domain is GAGVSQTPSNKVTEKGKYVELRCDPISGHTALYWYRQSLGQGPEFLIYFQGTGAADDSGLPNDRFFAVRPEGSVSTLKIQRTERGDSAVYLCASSSSGLTEAFFGQGTRLTVV.

CDR3 bases: TGTGCCAGCTGGAAGACAGGGTGGCTAAACACCATATATTTT. Protein product: CASWKTGWLNTIYF. The chain combines TRBV28 with TRBJ1-3; 7 positions match TRBD1. Germline V CDR1 and CDR2: MDHEN, SYDVKM. This CDR3 region has 14 residues. Unmatched junction bases numbered 10, after V lost 8 bases and J lost 6 bases. The full variable domain, completed using reference TRBV28 and TRBJ1-3, is DVKVTQSSRYLVKRTGEKVFLECVQDMDHENMFWYRQDPGLGLRLIYFSYDVKMKEKGDIPEGYSVSREKKERFSLILESASTNQTSMYLCASWKTGWLNTIYFGEGSWLTVV.

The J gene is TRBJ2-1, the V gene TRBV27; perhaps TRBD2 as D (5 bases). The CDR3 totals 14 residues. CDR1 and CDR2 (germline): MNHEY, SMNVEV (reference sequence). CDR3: CVTRGGSPYNEQFF. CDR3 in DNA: TGTGTAACGAGAGGTGGGAGTCCCTACAATGAGCAGTTCTTC.

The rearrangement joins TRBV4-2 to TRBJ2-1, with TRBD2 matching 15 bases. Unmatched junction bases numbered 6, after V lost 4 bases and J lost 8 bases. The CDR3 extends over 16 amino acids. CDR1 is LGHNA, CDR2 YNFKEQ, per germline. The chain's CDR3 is CASSPGLAGGVDEQFF. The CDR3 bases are TGTGCCAGCAGCCCGGGACTAGCGGGAGGAGTTGATGAGCAGTTCTTC.

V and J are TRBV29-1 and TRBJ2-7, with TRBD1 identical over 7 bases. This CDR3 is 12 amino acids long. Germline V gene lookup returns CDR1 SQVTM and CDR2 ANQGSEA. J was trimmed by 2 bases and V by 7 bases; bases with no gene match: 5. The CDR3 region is CSAQTGAYEQYF. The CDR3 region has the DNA TGCAGCGCGCAAACAGGGGCCTACGAGCAGTACTTC.

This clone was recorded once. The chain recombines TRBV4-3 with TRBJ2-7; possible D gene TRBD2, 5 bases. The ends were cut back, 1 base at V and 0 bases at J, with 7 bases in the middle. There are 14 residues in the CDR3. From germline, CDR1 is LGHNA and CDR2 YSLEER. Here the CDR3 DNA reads TGCGCCAGCAGCCAAGGAGGGAGCTCCTACGAGCAGTACTTC. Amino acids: CASSQGGSSYEQYF.

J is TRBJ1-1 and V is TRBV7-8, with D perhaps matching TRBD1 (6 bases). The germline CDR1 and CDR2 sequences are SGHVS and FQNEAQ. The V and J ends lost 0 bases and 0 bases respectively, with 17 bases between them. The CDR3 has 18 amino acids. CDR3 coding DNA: TGTGCCAGCAGCTTAGCCCCACAGGGTGGGGTCATGAACACTGAAGCTTTCTTT. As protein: CASSLAPQGGVMNTEAFF.

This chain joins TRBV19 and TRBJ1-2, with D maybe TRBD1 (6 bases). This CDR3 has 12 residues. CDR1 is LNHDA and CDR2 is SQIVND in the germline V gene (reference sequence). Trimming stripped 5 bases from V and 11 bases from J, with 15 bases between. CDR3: CASSLGHTGYTF. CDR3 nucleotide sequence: TGTGCCAGTAGTTTGGGACACACAGGGTACACCTTC.

DNA of the CDR3: TGTGCCAGCAGTGATGCGCAGGGGCCAAACGAGCAGTACTTC. Amino acid sequence: CASSDAQGPNEQYF. The chain has TRBV2 and TRBJ2-7; D may be TRBD1 (6 bases). The V gene's germline CDR1 is SNHLY and CDR2 FYNNEI. Trimming removed 3 bases at V and 5 bases at J, with 14 bases between. The CDR3 is 14 residues long.

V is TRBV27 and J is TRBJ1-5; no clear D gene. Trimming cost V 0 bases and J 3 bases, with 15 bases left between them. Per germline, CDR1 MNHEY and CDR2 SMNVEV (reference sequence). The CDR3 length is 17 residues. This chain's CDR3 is CASSLSGYFVSNQPQHF. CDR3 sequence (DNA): TGTGCCAGCAGTTTATCCGGTTACTTCGTTTCCAATCAGCCCCAGCATTTT.

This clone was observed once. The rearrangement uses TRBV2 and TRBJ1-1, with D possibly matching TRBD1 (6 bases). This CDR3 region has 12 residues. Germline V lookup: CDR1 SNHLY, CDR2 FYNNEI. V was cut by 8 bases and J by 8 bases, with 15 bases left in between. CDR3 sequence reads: CASGQVGAEAFF. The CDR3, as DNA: TGTGCCAGCGGGCAGGTGGGGGCGGAAGCTTTCTTT.

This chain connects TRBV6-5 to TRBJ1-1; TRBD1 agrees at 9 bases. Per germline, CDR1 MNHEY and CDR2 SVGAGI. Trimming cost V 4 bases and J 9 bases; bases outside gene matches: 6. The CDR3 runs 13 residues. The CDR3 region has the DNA TGTGCCAGCAGTTTACAGGGGGCGGAAAAAGCTTTCTTT. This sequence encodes CASSLQGAEKAFF.

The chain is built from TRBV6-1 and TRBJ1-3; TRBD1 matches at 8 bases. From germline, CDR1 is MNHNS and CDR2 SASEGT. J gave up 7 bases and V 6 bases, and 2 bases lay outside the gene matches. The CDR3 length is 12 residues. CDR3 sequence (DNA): TGTGCCAGCAGAAGGACAGGGAACACCATATATTTT. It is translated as CASRRTGNTIYF.

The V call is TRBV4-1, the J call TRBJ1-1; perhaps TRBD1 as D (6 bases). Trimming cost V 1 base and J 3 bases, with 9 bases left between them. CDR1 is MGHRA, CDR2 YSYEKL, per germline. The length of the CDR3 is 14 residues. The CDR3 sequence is CASSQGAGDTEAFF. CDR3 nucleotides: TGCGCCAGCAGCCAAGGGGCAGGGGACACTGAAGCTTTCTTT.